The entry that follows covers one TCR beta chain sequence. This record belongs to a study of control samples from healthy donors and cancer patients. Some clones are missing from TCRdb's copy, which holds only in-frame ones; the method was immunoSEQ multiplex PCR. This sample carries 150,000 or so clones, 93% of them seen once, and the ten largest clones take less than 6%. V lost 0 bases and J 2 bases, leaving 7 bases between the germline ends. CDR1 is LGHDT and CDR2 is YNNKEL in the germline V gene (reference sequence). The CDR3 loop spans 15 amino acids. Sequences were obtained from blood. This sequence was found in a man younger than 35 in good health. The chain joins TRBV3-1 (or the pseudogene TRBV3-2) to TRBJ2-2; D not resolved. The CDR3 protein is CASSQDSSNTGELFF. The CDR3 nucleotides read TGTGCCAGCAGCCAAGATTCGAGTAACACCGGGGAGCTGTTTTTT.